This T cell receptor (beta chain) was observed in a study of blood T cell repertoires in COVID-19. Study in general: The study drew acute and convalescent COVID-19 samples from the United States, Italy and Spain.

The trim removed 3 bases at V and 1 base at J, leaving 1 base unmatched. Germline CDR1 SNHLY, CDR2 FYNNEI. The CDR3 runs to 14 residues. This clone was counted between two and nine times. In the original processing: The assay estimated nucleated cells by amplifying reference gene primers. Using immunoSEQ multiplex PCR, the repertoire was profiled, and TCRdb retains in-frame clones only, with some absent. D and trimming come from the DNA, and the V and J calls and clone size come from that table. Found here are 30,000 to 45,000 clones, about 90% of them singletons; the top ten hold almost 5%. The TCR sequence derives from a woman in her 70s with active COVID-19. V gene TRBV2 combines with J gene TRBJ1-1; TRBD1 matches at 8 bases. Sequenced sample: peripheral blood. The CDR3 DNA reads as TGTGCCAGCAGTGAGGGGACAGGGAACACTGAAGCTTTCTTT. Translated: CASSEGTGNTEAFF.